This T cell receptor beta chain was captured in a study of post-analysis software for immune sequencing data. General study points: For normalized Chao1 diversity, multiple sclerosis patients scored significantly lower than controls did. Patients showed TRBV5-6, TRBV5-1 and TRBV20-1 among 4 or 5 TRBV segments more frequent than in controls.

Every TCR beta cDNA library bore unique molecular identifiers. Via MiXCR, TCRdb re-called the PCR reads, giving one row per CDR3 protein. The sample has 700,000 to 800,000 distinct CDR3 sequences, 30% seen once. V lost 6 bases, J lost 10 bases, and 13 bases lay in between. Germline loops: CDR1 ENHRY, CDR2 SYGVKD. CDR3 length equals 12 residues. This clonotype was seen more than once but under ten times. The antigen remains unidentified. The rearrangement joins TRBV10-3 to TRBJ2-1; either TRBD1 or TRBD2 may supply D (5 bases each). The source material was blood. The TCR originated in a girl aged 5-17 years with multiple sclerosis. The CDR3 region is CAISDFGDEQFF. The CDR3 bases are TGTGCCATCAGCGACTTTGGGGACGAGCAGTTCTTC.